These 15 T cell receptor beta chains share one sample of origin, sequenced in a study of a mutant IDH1 vaccine in newly diagnosed glioma. TCRdb's table, derived via immunoSEQ multiplex PCR, lists solely in-frame clones and lacks some. The sample comprises 70,000 or so clones, around 83% of which are singletons, and 4.6% rests with the top ten. The time point: baseline, week 1 (first vaccination visit). Treatment given: pre-vaccination baseline after standard-of-care therapy. This specimen consisted of peripheral blood mononuclear cells (PBMCs), obtained from a glioma patient treated with radiotherapy, temozolomide or both. Source of these receptors: a woman aged 18-30 years with glioma. Some clones in this sample may be carry-over from other donors' samples.

The sample holds a few counts of this clone. V gene TRBV6-1 combines with J gene TRBJ2-7; 10 bases align to TRBD2. The CDR3 sequence is 15 residues long. The V and J ends lost 4 bases and 4 bases, in that order; junction bases with no gene match: 7. The V gene's germline CDR1 is MNHNS and CDR2 SASEGT. The CDR3 is CASSGARTSGYEQYF. CDR3 coding DNA: TGTGCCAGCAGTGGGGCCCGGACTAGCGGATACGAGCAGTACTTC.

The V and J genes are TRBV19 and TRBJ1-4; 7 bases agree with TRBD1. This CDR3 region has 13 residues. The V gene's germline CDR1 is LNHDA and CDR2 SQIVND (reference sequence). J gave up 14 bases and V 5 bases, and 11 bases lay outside the gene matches. CDR3 in amino acids: CASSDRAESRLFF. The CDR3 DNA reads as TGTGCCAGTAGTGACAGGGCTGAGAGTCGTCTGTTTTTT.

V gene TRBV6-6 combines with J gene TRBJ2-7, with a possible D match to TRBD1 (7 bases). The CDR3 spans 13 residues. CDR1 MNHNY and CDR2 SVGAGI come from the germline V gene (reference sequence). V was shortened by 5 bases and J by 3 bases, with 11 bases between the two germline ends. CDR3 nucleotide sequence: TGTGCCAGCAGTAGGGGGGACAGCTACGAGCAGTACTTC. Its translation: CASSRGDSYEQYF.

The chain links TRBV5-5 to TRBJ2-7, with 10 bases aligning to TRBD2. There are 15 residues in the CDR3. V lost 2 bases, J lost 2 bases, and 4 bases stayed unmatched. CDR1 is SGHKS, CDR2 YYEKEE, per germline (reference sequence). CDR3 in amino acids: CASSLLAGLTYEQYF. CDR3 nucleotides: TGTGCCAGCAGCTTACTAGCGGGACTAACCTACGAGCAGTACTTC.

The chain employs TRBV7-2 and TRBJ2-1; 9 bases match TRBD2. The CDR3 has 16 residues. CDR1 is SGHTA and CDR2 is FQGNSA in the germline V gene. J gave up 4 bases and V 5 bases, and 9 bases lay outside the gene matches. The CDR3 bases are TGTGCCAGCAGCCCCCGTCAGACTAGCGGATACAATGAGCAGTTCTTC. It encodes CASSPRQTSGYNEQFF.

Only a few counts were recorded for this clone. The V gene is TRBV30, the J gene TRBJ1-5; D perhaps matches TRBD1 (5 bases). The germline V and J ends were trimmed by 1 base and 0 bases, with 13 bases remaining between them. The CDR3 consists of 16 residues. Per the germline V gene, CDR1 is GTSNPN and CDR2 is SVGIG (reference sequence). The CDR3 sequence: CAWSEGWGNSNQPQHF. In DNA, the CDR3 is TGTGCCTGGAGTGAGGGTTGGGGGAATAGCAATCAGCCCCAGCATTTT. The full variable domain, in which reference TRBV30 and TRBJ1-5 provide the parts outside the CDR3, is SQTIHQWPATLVQPVGSPLSLECTVEGTSNPNLYWYRQAAGRGLQLLFYSVGIGQISSEVPQNLSASRPQDRQFILSSKKLLLSDSGFYLCAWSEGWGNSNQPQHFGDGTRLSIL.

The chain is built from TRBV14 and TRBJ1-6, with D possibly matching TRBD1 (6 bases). The germline gives CDR1 SGHDN, CDR2 FVKESK. V lost 4 bases and J 6 bases, leaving 16 bases between the germline ends. There are 16 residues in the CDR3. CDR3 region: CASSRRSGVGNSPLHF. For the CDR3, the DNA is TGTGCCAGCAGCCGCCGATCAGGGGTCGGTAATTCACCCCTCCACTTT.

J is TRBJ1-1 and V is TRBV19; a weak D match, TRBD1 (6 bases). The V end lost 3 bases, the J end lost 1 base, and 12 bases lay between the germline ends. CDR1 LNHDA and CDR2 SQIVND come from the germline V gene (reference sequence). The CDR3 spans 15 residues. For the CDR3, the DNA is TGTGCCAGTAGTATTACCGGACAGTCGAACACTGAAGCTTTCTTT. This sequence encodes CASSITGQSNTEAFF.

The V call is TRBV19, the J call TRBJ1-5, with D hard to call. The germline gives CDR1 LNHDA, CDR2 SQIVND (reference sequence). Trimming stripped 1 base from V and 0 bases from J, with 10 bases between. This CDR3 comprises 16 residues. CDR3 coding DNA: TGTGCCAGTAGTATAGCCCCCGGAGCTAGCAATCAGCCCCAGCATTTT. Residues: CASSIAPGASNQPQHF.

This clone was detected only a few times. The chain is built from TRBV29-1 and TRBJ1-1; D is possibly TRBD1 (5 bases). CDR3 length equals 15 residues. The germline V gene has CDR1 SQVTM and CDR2 ANQGSEA. The V end was cut by 2 bases, the J end by 5 bases, with 18 bases between. The CDR3, as DNA: TGCAGCGTTGAATGGTGGGGCCGGTCAAAGACTGAAGCTTTCTTT. It is translated as CSVEWWGRSKTEAFF.

V and J are TRBV30 and TRBJ2-1; no clear D. Germline V gene sequence: CDR1 GTSNPN, CDR2 SVGIG (reference sequence). The CDR3 consists of 13 residues. The CDR3 spells CGLNRYTYNEQFF. The CDR3 DNA sequence: TGTGGTCTTAACCGGTATACCTACAATGAGCAGTTCTTC.

This chain joins TRBV5-1 and TRBJ2-2; D is unresolved. The CDR3 is made up of 13 amino acids. V was cut by 1 base and J by 6 bases, with 7 bases left in between. Germline V lookup: CDR1 SGHRS, CDR2 YFSETQ. CDR3 loop: CASSLISSGELFF. DNA for the CDR3: TGCGCCAGCAGCTTGATAAGTTCCGGGGAGCTGTTTTTT. The whole variable domain, filled in from reference TRBV5-1 and TRBJ2-2, reads KAGVTQTPRYLIKTRGQQVTLSCSPISGHRSVSWYQQTPGQGLQFLFEYFSETQRNKGNFPGRFSGRQFSNSRSEMNVSTLELGDSALYLCASSLISSGELFFGEGSRLTVL.

CDR3 nucleotide sequence: TGTGCCAGCAGCACAAGACAGGGTAGAGAGACCCAGTACTTC. The encoded protein is CASSTRQGRETQYF. J is TRBJ2-5 and V is TRBV7-9; TRBD1 agrees at 7 bases. Trimming cost V 5 bases and J 4 bases; bases outside gene matches: 7. CDR1 SEHNR and CDR2 FQNEAQ come from the germline V gene (reference sequence). The CDR3 runs to 14 residues. Full variable domain (outside the CDR3, taken from reference TRBV7-9 and TRBJ2-5): DTGVSQNPRHKITKRGQNVTFRCDPISEHNRLYWYRQTLGQGPEFLTYFQNEAQLEKSRLLSDRFSAERPKGSFSTLEIQRTEQGDSAMYLCASSTRQGRETQYFGPGTRLLVL.

This clone was seen a handful of times. The V and J genes are TRBV5-1 and TRBJ1-1; D is unclear. With 0 bases removed from V and 4 bases from J, the gap between germline ends came to 10 bases. Germline V gene sequence: CDR1 SGHRS, CDR2 YFSETQ. CDR3 length: 14 amino acids. The CDR3 DNA is TGCGCCAGCAGCTTGGGGTGGAGCGGCACTGAAGCTTTCTTT. Amino acid sequence: CASSLGWSGTEAFF. The whole variable domain, filled in from reference TRBV5-1 and TRBJ1-1, reads KAGVTQTPRYLIKTRGQQVTLSCSPISGHRSVSWYQQTPGQGLQFLFEYFSETQRNKGNFPGRFSGRQFSNSRSEMNVSTLELGDSALYLCASSLGWSGTEAFFGQGTRLTVV.

This clone turned up a few times. The chain employs TRBV9 and TRBJ2-7; D perhaps matches TRBD1 (6 bases). This CDR3 is built from 16 residues. From germline, CDR1 is SGDLS and CDR2 YYNGEE. V was pared by 8 bases and J by 1 base, with 22 bases between. CDR3 nucleotides: TGTGCCAGAAGCCAGGGGACGCACCTACGGTCCTACGAGCAGTACTTC. Its protein product is CARSQGTHLRSYEQYF.